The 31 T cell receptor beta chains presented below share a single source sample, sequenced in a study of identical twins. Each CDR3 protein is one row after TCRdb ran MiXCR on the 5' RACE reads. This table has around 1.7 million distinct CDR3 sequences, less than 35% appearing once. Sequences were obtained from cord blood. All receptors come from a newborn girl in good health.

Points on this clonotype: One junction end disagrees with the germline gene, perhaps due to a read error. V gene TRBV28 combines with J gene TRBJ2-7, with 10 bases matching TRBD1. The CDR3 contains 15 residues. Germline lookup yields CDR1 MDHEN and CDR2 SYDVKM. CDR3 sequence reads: CARRNRDRGTYEQYF. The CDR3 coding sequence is TGTGCCCGCAGGAACCGGGACAGGGGTACCTACGAGCAGTACTTC.

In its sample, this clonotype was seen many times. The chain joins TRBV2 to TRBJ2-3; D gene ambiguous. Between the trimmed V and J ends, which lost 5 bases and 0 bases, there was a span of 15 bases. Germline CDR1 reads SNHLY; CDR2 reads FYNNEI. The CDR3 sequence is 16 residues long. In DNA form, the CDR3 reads TGTGCCAGCAGTCCCAGTGTGTTAGCTAGCACAGATACGCAGTATTTT. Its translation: CASSPSVLASTDTQYF.

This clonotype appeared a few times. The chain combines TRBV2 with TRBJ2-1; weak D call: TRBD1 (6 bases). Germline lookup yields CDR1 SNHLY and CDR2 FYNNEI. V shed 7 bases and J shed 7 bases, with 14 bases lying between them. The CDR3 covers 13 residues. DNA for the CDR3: TGTGCCAGCACATCCGGGACACATAATGAGCAGTTCTTC. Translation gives CASTSGTHNEQFF.

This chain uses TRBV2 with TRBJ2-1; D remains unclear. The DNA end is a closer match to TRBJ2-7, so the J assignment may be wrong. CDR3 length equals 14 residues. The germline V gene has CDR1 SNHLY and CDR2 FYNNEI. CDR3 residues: CASTLSSSYNEQYF. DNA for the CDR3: TGTGCCAGCACCCTCTCCAGCTCCTACAATGAGCAGTACTTC.

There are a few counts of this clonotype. The chain's CDR3 is CASSLLREGPYGYTF. The CDR3 nucleotides read TGTGCCAGCAGTTTATTGCGAGAGGGCCCCTATGGCTACACCTTC. The chain has TRBV28 and TRBJ1-2; D unresolved. The CDR3 totals 15 residues. Trimming stripped 1 base from V and 4 bases from J, with 13 bases between. CDR1 is MDHEN and CDR2 is SYDVKM in the germline V gene.

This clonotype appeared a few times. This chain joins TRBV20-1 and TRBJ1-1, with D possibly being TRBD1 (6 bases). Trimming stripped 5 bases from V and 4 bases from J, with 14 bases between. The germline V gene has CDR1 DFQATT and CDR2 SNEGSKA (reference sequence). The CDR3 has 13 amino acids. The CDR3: CSAGDGGFTEAFF. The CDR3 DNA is TGCAGTGCTGGCGACGGGGGCTTCACTGAAGCTTTCTTT.

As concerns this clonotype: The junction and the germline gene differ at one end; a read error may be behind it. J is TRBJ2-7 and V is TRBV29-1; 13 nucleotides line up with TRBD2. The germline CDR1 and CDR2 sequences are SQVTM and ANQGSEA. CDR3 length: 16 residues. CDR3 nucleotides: TGCAGCGTGGGGGGACTAGCGGGACTTCTCTCCTACGGGCAGTACTTC. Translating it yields CSVGGLAGLLSYGQYF.

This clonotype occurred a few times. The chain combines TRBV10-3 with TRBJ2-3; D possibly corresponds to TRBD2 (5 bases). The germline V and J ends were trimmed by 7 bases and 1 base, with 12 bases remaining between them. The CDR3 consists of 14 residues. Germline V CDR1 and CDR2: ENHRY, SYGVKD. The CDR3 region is CAINSEGGTDTQYF. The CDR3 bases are TGTGCCATCAATTCCGAGGGAGGCACAGATACGCAGTATTTT.

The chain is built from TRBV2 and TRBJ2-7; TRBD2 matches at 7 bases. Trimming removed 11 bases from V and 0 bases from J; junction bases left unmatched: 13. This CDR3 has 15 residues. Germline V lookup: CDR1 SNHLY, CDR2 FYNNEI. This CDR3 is CAASRGRGSSYEQYF. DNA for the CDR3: TGTGCCGCATCCAGAGGGCGGGGGAGCTCCTACGAGCAGTACTTC.

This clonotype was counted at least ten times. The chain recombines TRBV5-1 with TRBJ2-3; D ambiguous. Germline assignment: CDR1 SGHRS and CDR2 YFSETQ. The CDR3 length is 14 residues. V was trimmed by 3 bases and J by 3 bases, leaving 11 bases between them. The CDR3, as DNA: TGCGCCAGCAGCTCAGGCAAGAAAACAGATACGCAGTATTTT. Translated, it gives CASSSGKKTDTQYF. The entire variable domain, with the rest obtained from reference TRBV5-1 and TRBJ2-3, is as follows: KAGVTQTPRYLIKTRGQQVTLSCSPISGHRSVSWYQQTPGQGLQFLFEYFSETQRNKGNFPGRFSGRQFSNSRSEMNVSTLELGDSALYLCASSSGKKTDTQYFGPGTRLTVL.

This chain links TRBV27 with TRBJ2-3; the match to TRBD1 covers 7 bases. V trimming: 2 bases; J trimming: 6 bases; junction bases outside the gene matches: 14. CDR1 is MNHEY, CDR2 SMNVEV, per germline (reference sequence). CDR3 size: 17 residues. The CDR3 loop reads CASSLKSLDRVMDTQYF. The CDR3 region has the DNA TGTGCCAGCAGTTTAAAATCCCTCGACAGGGTAATGGATACGCAGTATTTT.

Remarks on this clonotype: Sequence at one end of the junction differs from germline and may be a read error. CDR3: CASSFAGERQGDTEAFF. The DNA of the CDR3 is TGTGCCAGCAGTTTCGCCGGAGAGAGACAGGGGGACACTGAGGCTTTCTTT. V gene TRBV12-3 or TRBV12-4 combines with J gene TRBJ1-1; 9 bases match TRBD1. The CDR3 is 17 residues long.

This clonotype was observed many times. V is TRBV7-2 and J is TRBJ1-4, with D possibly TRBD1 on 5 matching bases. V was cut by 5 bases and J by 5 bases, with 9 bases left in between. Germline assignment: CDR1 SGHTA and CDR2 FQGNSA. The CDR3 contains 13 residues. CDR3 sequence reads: CASSSRDNEKLFF. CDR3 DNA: TGTGCCAGCAGCAGCCGGGACAATGAAAAACTGTTTTTT.

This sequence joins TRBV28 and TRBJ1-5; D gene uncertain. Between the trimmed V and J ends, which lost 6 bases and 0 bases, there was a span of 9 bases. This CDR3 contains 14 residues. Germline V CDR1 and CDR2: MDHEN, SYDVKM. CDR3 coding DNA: TGTGCCAGCAGGATAGATTCTAGCAATCAGCCCCAGCATTTT. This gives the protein CASRIDSSNQPQHF.

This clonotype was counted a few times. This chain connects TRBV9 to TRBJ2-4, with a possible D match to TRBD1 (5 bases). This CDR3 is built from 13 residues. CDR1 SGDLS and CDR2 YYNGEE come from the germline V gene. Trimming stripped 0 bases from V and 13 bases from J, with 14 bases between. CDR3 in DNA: TGTGCCAGCAGCGTAGAAGTGGACAATGAGCAGTACTTC. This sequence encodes CASSVEVDNEQYF.

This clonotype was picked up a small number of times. The CDR3 loop reads CASSLGGRRNEKLFF. The CDR3 DNA reads as TGTGCCAGCAGCTTAGGCGGCAGACGCAATGAAAAACTGTTTTTT. The J gene is TRBJ1-4, the V gene TRBV7-9; D ambiguous. This CDR3 has 15 amino acids. The V gene lost 1 base and the J gene lost 5 bases, with 11 bases spanning the gap. Germline assignment: CDR1 SEHNR and CDR2 FQNEAQ (reference sequence).

The CDR3 DNA reads TGTGCCAGCAGCGTCGGGACAGGGGTCGGTCAGCCCCAGCATTTT. Translated: CASSVGTGVGQPQHF. The chain couples TRBV2 to TRBJ1-5; 10 bases are shared with TRBD1. CDR1 and CDR2 from the germline V gene are SNHLY and FYNNEI. V shed 6 bases and J 6 bases; nucleotides not matched to a gene: 8. The CDR3 is 15 residues long. Full variable domain (missing parts from reference TRBV2 and TRBJ1-5): EPEVTQTPSHQVTQMGQEVILRCVPISNHLYFYWYRQILGQKVEFLVSFYNNEISEKSEIFDDQFSVERPDGSNFTLKIRSTKLEDSAMYFCASSVGTGVGQPQHFGDGTRLSIL.

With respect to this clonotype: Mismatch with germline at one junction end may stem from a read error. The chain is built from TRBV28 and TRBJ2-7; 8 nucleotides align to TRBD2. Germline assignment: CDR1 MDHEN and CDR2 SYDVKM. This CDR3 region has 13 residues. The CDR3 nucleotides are TGTGCCAGCTTCACTAGCGGAGCCTACGTGCAGTACTTC. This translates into CASFTSGAYVQYF.

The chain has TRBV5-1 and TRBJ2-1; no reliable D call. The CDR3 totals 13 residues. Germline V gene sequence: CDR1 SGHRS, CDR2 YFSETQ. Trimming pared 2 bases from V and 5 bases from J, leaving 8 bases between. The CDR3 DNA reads TGCGCCAGCAGCTTACATGGCAACAATGAGCAGTTCTTC. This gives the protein CASSLHGNNEQFF.

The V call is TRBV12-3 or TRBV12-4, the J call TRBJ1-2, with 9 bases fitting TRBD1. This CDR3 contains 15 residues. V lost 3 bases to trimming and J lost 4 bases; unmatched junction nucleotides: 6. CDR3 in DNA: TGTGCCAGCAGTTTTGGGACAGGGCAAGCCTATGGCTACACCTTC. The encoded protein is CASSFGTGQAYGYTF.

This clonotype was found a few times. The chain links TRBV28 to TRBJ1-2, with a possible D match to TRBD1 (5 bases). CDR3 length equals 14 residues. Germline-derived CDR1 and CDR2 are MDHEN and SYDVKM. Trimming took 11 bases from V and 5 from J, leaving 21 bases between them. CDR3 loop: CAGSLRGRTYGYTF. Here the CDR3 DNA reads TGTGCCGGAAGCCTTAGGGGTCGAACTTATGGCTACACCTTC.

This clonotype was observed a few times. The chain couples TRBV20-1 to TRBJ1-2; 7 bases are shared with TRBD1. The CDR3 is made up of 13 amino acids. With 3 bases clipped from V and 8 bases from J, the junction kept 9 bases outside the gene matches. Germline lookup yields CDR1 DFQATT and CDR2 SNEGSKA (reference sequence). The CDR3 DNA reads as TGCAGTGCTAGTAAACAGGGGAGAAGAGGCTACACCTTC. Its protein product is CSASKQGRRGYTF.

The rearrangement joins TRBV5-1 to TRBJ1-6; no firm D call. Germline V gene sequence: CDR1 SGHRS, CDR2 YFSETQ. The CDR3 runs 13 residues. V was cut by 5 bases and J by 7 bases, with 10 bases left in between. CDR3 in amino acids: CASRPAENSPLHF. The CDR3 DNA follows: TGCGCCAGCAGGCCAGCAGAAAATTCACCCCTCCACTTT.

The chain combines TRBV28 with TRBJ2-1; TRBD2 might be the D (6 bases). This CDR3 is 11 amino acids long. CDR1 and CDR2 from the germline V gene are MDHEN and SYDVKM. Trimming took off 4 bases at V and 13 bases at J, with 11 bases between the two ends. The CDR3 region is CASSSGTRQFF. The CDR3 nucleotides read TGTGCCAGCAGTTCAGGGACTCGACAGTTCTTC. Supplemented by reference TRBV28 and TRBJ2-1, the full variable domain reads DVKVTQSSRYLVKRTGEKVFLECVQDMDHENMFWYRQDPGLGLRLIYFSYDVKMKEKGDIPEGYSVSREKKERFSLILESASTNQTSMYLCASSSGTRQFFGPGTRLTVL.

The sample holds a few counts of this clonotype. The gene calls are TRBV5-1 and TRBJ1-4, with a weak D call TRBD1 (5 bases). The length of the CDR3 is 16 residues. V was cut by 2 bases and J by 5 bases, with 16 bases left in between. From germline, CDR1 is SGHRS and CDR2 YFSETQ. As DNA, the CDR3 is TGCGCCAGCAGCTTTGGAGGAGGGGTACCGAATGAAAAACTGTTTTTT. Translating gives CASSFGGGVPNEKLFF.

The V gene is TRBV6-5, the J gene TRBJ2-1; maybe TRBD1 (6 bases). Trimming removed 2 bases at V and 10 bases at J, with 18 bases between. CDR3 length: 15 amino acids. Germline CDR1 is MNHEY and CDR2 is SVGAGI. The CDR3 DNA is TGTGCCAGCAGTTACGGGGGCTCTTTCAACTACGAGCAGTTCTTC. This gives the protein CASSYGGSFNYEQFF.

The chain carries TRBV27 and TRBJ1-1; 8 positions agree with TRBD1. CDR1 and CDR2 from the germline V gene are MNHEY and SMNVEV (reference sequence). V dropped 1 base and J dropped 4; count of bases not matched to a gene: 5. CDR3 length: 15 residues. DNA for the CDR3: TGTGCCAGCAGTTTATTCCAGGGGGCGAGCACTGAAGCTTTCTTT. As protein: CASSLFQGASTEAFF.

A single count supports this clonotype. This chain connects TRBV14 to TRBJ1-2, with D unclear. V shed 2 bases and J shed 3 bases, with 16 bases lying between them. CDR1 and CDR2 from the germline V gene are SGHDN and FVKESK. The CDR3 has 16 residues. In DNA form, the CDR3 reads TGTGCCAGCAGCCAATCACGGGGAACATTGGACTATGGCTACACCTTC. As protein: CASSQSRGTLDYGYTF.

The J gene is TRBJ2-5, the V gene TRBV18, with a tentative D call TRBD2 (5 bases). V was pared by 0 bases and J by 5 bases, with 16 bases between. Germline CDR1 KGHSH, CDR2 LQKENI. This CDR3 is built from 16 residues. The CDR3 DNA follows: TGTGCCAGCTCACCACCAATTCGGGGTTTTGGGGAGACCCAGTACTTC. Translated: CASSPPIRGFGETQYF. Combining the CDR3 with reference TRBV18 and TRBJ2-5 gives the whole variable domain NAGVMQNPRHLVRRRGQEARLRCSPMKGHSHVYWYRQLPEEGLKFMVYLQKENIIDESGMPKERFSAEFPKEGPSILRIQQVVRGDSAAYFCASSPPIRGFGETQYFGPGTRLLVL.

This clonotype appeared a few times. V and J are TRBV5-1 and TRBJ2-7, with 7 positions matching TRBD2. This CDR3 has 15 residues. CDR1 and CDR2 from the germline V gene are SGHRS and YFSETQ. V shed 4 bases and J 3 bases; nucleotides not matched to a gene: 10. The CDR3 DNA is TGCGCCAGCAGCGAGACTTCTTGGGAGGGCTACGAGCAGTACTTC. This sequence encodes CASSETSWEGYEQYF.

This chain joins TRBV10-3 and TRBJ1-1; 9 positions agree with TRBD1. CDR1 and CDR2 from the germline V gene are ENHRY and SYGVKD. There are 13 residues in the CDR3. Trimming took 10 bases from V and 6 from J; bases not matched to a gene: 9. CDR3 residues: CATERQGGAEAFF. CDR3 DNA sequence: TGTGCCACCGAACGACAGGGGGGGGCTGAAGCTTTCTTT.